The 17 T cell receptor beta chains given below trace back to one sample, sequenced in a study of blood T cell repertoires in COVID-19 (dated by TCRdb to 2020 to 2021). Receptors were amplified or captured by the immunoSEQ multiplex PCR assay. Imported from immuneACCESS, the table was reduced by TCRdb to in-frame sequences with V and J called. These copies leave out some clones; in studies compared against another copy, an unresolved V gene accounts for under half, and the cause of the remainder is not known. The sample data list 210,000 or so clones, and 88% of these were observed just once. Together, the top ten hold 2.5% to 3% of the sample. The specimen was peripheral blood. Receptors were obtained from a woman aged 55-75 years with acute or convalescent COVID-19.

CDR3 loop: CASSIGSGRIGLMETQYF. The CDR3 DNA reads TGTGCCAGTAGTATTGGGTCCGGGAGAATTGGTTTAATGGAGACCCAGTACTTC. The chain is built from TRBV19 and TRBJ2-5; tentatively, D is TRBD2 (6 bases). The V end lost 3 bases, the J end lost 5 bases, and 25 bases lay between the germline ends. Germline values: CDR1 LNHDA, CDR2 SQIVND (reference sequence). The CDR3 is 18 residues long.

This chain uses TRBV14 with TRBJ1-3, with D possibly matching TRBD1 (6 bases). This CDR3 region has 16 residues. Per the germline V gene, CDR1 is SGHDN and CDR2 is FVKESK. Trimming removed 4 bases from V and 0 bases from J, with 13 bases in between. This CDR3 reads CASSLPGTFSGNTIYF. As DNA, the CDR3 is TGTGCCAGCAGCCTCCCGGGGACATTCTCTGGAAACACCATATATTTT. The full variable domain, in which reference TRBV14 and TRBJ1-3 provide the parts outside the CDR3, is EAGVTQFPSHSVIEKGQTVTLRCDPISGHDNLYWYRRVMGKEIKFLLHFVKESKQDESGMPNNRFLAERTGGTYSTLKVQPAELEDSGVYFCASSLPGTFSGNTIYFGEGSWLTVV.

In this sample, this clone turned up many times. The rearrangement joins TRBV19 to TRBJ2-5, with 9 nucleotides matching TRBD2. V shed 5 bases and J 6 bases; nucleotides not matched to a gene: 7. CDR1 is LNHDA and CDR2 is SQIVND in the germline V gene (reference sequence). The CDR3 has 14 amino acids. The CDR3 DNA is TGTGCCAGTAGTCTCCCGGGACTAGCACAGACCCAGTACTTC. Amino acids: CASSLPGLAQTQYF.

The chain combines TRBV28 with TRBJ1-5; weak D call: TRBD1 (6 bases). Per germline, CDR1 MDHEN and CDR2 SYDVKM. Deletions cut 5 bases from V and 5 bases from J, with 16 bases between. The CDR3 is 15 residues long. DNA of the CDR3: TGTGCCAGCAGTGGGATAGACAGGTTGGATCAGCCCCAGCATTTT. This sequence encodes CASSGIDRLDQPQHF.

The chain links TRBV5-4 to TRBJ1-2; tentatively, D is TRBD1 (5 bases). V was clipped by 4 bases and J by 0 bases, with 10 bases between them. Per germline, CDR1 SGHNT and CDR2 YYREEE (reference sequence). There are 14 residues in the CDR3. CDR3 sequence reads: CASSQGGTNYGYTF. The CDR3 DNA reads TGTGCCAGCAGCCAGGGAGGGACTAACTATGGCTACACCTTC.

This sequence joins TRBV18 and TRBJ1-2, with 10 bases matching TRBD1. V lost 8 bases to trimming and J lost 5 bases; unmatched junction nucleotides: 11. CDR1 is KGHSH and CDR2 is LQKENI in the germline V gene. The CDR3 sequence is 15 residues long. The CDR3 DNA reads TGTGCCAGCACCGAAGACAGGGGGCGGGGTTATGGCTACACCTTC. This translates into CASTEDRGRGYGYTF.

DNA for the CDR3: TGTGCCAGCAAAAGCCGGGACAGGGGGTCCAATGAGCAGTTCTTC. It is translated as CASKSRDRGSNEQFF. V gene TRBV6-5 combines with J gene TRBJ2-1; TRBD1 aligns across 11 bases. Germline CDR1 MNHEY, CDR2 SVGAGI. Germline trimming cut 7 bases from V and 6 bases from J; bases unmatched to any gene: 8. The CDR3 loop spans 15 amino acids.

The table lists this clone with a count of one. The same CDR3 arises from other DNA sequences in this sample as well. In DNA, the CDR3 is TGTGCCAGCAGTTTGCAGGGCTATGGCTACACCTTC. Its translation: CASSLQGYGYTF. V gene TRBV27 combines with J gene TRBJ1-2, with D maybe TRBD1 (5 bases). CDR1 is MNHEY, CDR2 SMNVEV, per germline (reference sequence). This CDR3 contains 12 residues. Trimming shortened V by 3 bases and J by 4 bases, and 6 bases separated the two germline ends.

The chain is built from TRBV9 and TRBJ1-2; D perhaps matches TRBD1 (6 bases). The CDR3 consists of 15 residues. The V gene lost 0 bases and the J gene lost 4 bases, with 13 bases spanning the gap. In germline, CDR1 is SGDLS, CDR2 YYNGEE. CDR3: CASSVDPGVVYGYTF. In DNA, the CDR3 is TGTGCCAGCAGCGTAGACCCAGGGGTGGTCTATGGCTACACCTTC.

The rearrangement joins TRBV7-6 to TRBJ1-1; TRBD1 matches 7 bases. CDR1 SGHVS and CDR2 FNYEAQ come from the germline V gene. V dropped 5 bases and J dropped 1; count of bases not matched to a gene: 10. The CDR3 covers 16 residues. The CDR3 bases are TGTGCCAGCAGCGCCAACAGGGGCGCGGGGAACACTGAAGCTTTCTTT. Amino acids: CASSANRGAGNTEAFF.

This chain joins TRBV19 and TRBJ2-7; the match to TRBD1 covers 7 bases. With 5 bases clipped from V and 1 base from J, the junction kept 2 bases outside the gene matches. The CDR3 covers 13 residues. CDR1 is LNHDA, CDR2 SQIVND, per germline (reference sequence). DNA of the CDR3: TGTGCCAGTAGTTGGGGACAGTCCTACGAGCAGTACTTC. This gives the protein CASSWGQSYEQYF.

The chain recombines TRBV6-5 with TRBJ1-2, with TRBD1 matching over 7 bases. Trimming at V came to 6 bases and at J to 10 bases, leaving 11 bases not matched to a gene. Germline V gives CDR1 MNHEY, CDR2 SVGAGI. This CDR3 is built from 13 residues. Here the CDR3 DNA reads TGTGCCAGCAGGAGGGGGCAGGGGGACCACTACACCTTC. Its protein product is CASRRGQGDHYTF.

This clone was observed at least ten times. The CDR3 DNA is TGTGCCAGCAGCCGAACAGGGGGGTACTATGGCTACACCTTC. Translated: CASSRTGGYYGYTF. The chain links TRBV5-5 to TRBJ1-2; 8 positions match TRBD1. The length of the CDR3 is 14 residues. Trimming cost V 4 bases and J 3 bases; bases outside gene matches: 5. CDR1 and CDR2 (germline): SGHKS, YYEKEE (reference sequence).

V usage is TRBV18 and J usage is TRBJ1-2; D is possibly TRBD1 (5 bases). The ends were cut back, 3 bases at V and 6 bases at J, with 17 bases in the middle. This CDR3 comprises 15 residues. The germline gives CDR1 KGHSH, CDR2 LQKENI. The CDR3: CASSPAGGPMNGYTF. The CDR3 DNA is TGTGCCAGCTCACCCGCCGGGGGTCCCATGAATGGCTACACCTTC.

The rearrangement uses TRBV27 and TRBJ1-6; weak D call: TRBD1 (6 bases). Germline V CDR1 and CDR2: MNHEY, SMNVEV (reference sequence). The CDR3 is made up of 14 amino acids. V was trimmed by 4 bases and J by 7 bases, leaving 11 bases between them. The CDR3 is CASSSRDTNSPLHF. The CDR3 nucleotides read TGTGCCAGCAGTTCCCGGGACACAAATTCACCCCTCCACTTT.

A single count supports this clone. The chain employs TRBV19 and TRBJ1-4; 9 bases line up with TRBD1. The J segment lost 7 bases and the V segment lost 8 bases, leaving 11 bases of the junction unmatched. This CDR3 spans 15 amino acids. Per germline, CDR1 LNHDA and CDR2 SQIVND (reference sequence). The CDR3 DNA reads as TGTGCCAGTCGCCCCCTGACAGGGGGTGCTGAAAAACTGTTTTTT. Amino acids: CASRPLTGGAEKLFF.

The chain links TRBV7-9 to TRBJ1-2; 7 bases align to TRBD1. V lost 0 bases and J lost 8; bases outside the gene matches: 6. The CDR3 is made up of 14 amino acids. The germline gives CDR1 SEHNR, CDR2 FQNEAQ (reference sequence). The CDR3 loop reads CASSLAQTGTGYTF. CDR3 sequence (DNA): TGTGCCAGCAGCTTAGCGCAGACAGGGACAGGCTACACCTTC.